The 17 T cell receptor beta chains reported below all come from one sample, sequenced in a study of post-analysis software for immune sequencing data. Study-level points and caveats: TRBV segments more frequent in patients than in controls numbered five and included TRBV5-6, TRBV5-1 and TRBV20-1.

Sequencing libraries made from TCR beta cDNA carried unique molecular identifiers. TCRdb re-called the PCR reads with MiXCR, one entry per CDR3 protein. The repertoire includes 250,000 to 300,000 distinct CDR3 sequences, 36% of them detected once, and approximately 4.6% sits in the top ten. No cognate antigen is known for these TCRs. Material: blood. The origin of the receptors is a girl between 10 and 17 years old with multiple sclerosis.

The sample holds many counts of this clonotype. The CDR3 bases are TGTGCCATCAGCCTAGCGGGGGGCCAAGAGACCCAGTACTTC. It codes for CAISLAGGQETQYF. The chain employs TRBV10-3 and TRBJ2-5; 11 bases fit TRBD2. The CDR3 length is 14 residues. The ends lost 6 bases at V and 1 base at J; junction bases unmatched: 1. Germline V CDR1 and CDR2: ENHRY, SYGVKD.

This clonotype was seen at least ten times. The rearrangement uses TRBV2 and TRBJ2-3, with unresolved D. CDR3 length equals 14 residues. Trimming removed 1 base at V and 3 bases at J, with 8 bases between. The germline V gene has CDR1 SNHLY and CDR2 FYNNEI. CDR3 in amino acids: CASSEGRETDTQYF. The CDR3 nucleotides are TGTGCCAGCAGTGAAGGCCGAGAGACAGATACGCAGTATTTT.

V and J are TRBV5-1 and TRBJ1-1; 8 bases map to TRBD1. Germline CDR1 reads SGHRS; CDR2 reads YFSETQ. V shed 4 bases and J 1 base; nucleotides not matched to a gene: 6. The CDR3 length is 15 residues. The DNA of the CDR3 is TGCGCCAGCAGCCCCAGACAGGGGACGAACACTGAAGCTTTCTTT. It encodes CASSPRQGTNTEAFF. Full variable domain (rest looked up from reference TRBV5-1 and TRBJ1-1): KAGVTQTPRYLIKTRGQQVTLSCSPISGHRSVSWYQQTPGQGLQFLFEYFSETQRNKGNFPGRFSGRQFSNSRSEMNVSTLELGDSALYLCASSPRQGTNTEAFFGQGTRLTVV.

The V gene is TRBV18, the J gene TRBJ1-2; D unresolved. The V end was cut by 8 bases, the J end by 5 bases, with 9 bases between. The CDR3 extends over 11 amino acids. CDR1 and CDR2 from the germline V gene are KGHSH and LQKENI. Here the CDR3 DNA reads TGTGCCAGCCCAGTCGGGTATGGCTACACCTTC. This translates into CASPVGYGYTF.

The J gene is TRBJ1-6, the V gene TRBV20-1; weak D call: TRBD1 (5 bases). This CDR3 spans 15 amino acids. Germline lookup yields CDR1 DFQATT and CDR2 SNEGSKA (reference sequence). V shed 1 base and J shed 10 bases, with 17 bases lying between them. CDR3 region: CSARAPGSVGSPLHF. DNA for the CDR3: TGCAGTGCTAGAGCGCCAGGGTCTGTTGGGTCACCCCTCCACTTT.

In this sample, this clonotype turned up a few times. J is TRBJ2-7 and V is TRBV28; D might be TRBD2 (5 bases). This CDR3 comprises 17 residues. V lost 8 bases to trimming and J lost 6 bases, with 29 bases between them. Germline assignment: CDR1 MDHEN and CDR2 SYDVKM. This CDR3 reads CASEKSGARMGSSEQYF. The CDR3 region has the DNA TGTGCCAGCGAAAAGAGTGGCGCGCGGATGGGGAGTTCCGAGCAGTACTTC.

This clonotype was observed many times. The V gene is TRBV5-1, the J gene TRBJ2-3, with 10 bases identical to TRBD1. J was trimmed by 2 bases and V by 3 bases; bases with no gene match: 15. The V gene's germline CDR1 is SGHRS and CDR2 YFSETQ. This CDR3 comprises 19 residues. In nucleotides, the CDR3 is TGCGCCAGCAGCTCGGATAGTAACGGACGACAGGGGGCCACAGATACGCAGTATTTT. Its protein product is CASSSDSNGRQGATDTQYF.

This clonotype was observed at least ten times. V is TRBV7-2 and J is TRBJ2-1; 9 positions match TRBD2. Germline V gene sequence: CDR1 SGHTA, CDR2 FQGNSA. The CDR3 runs 17 residues. J gave up 0 bases and V 5 bases, and 8 bases lay outside the gene matches. In DNA, the CDR3 is TGTGCCAGCAGCGCAAGCGGACTAGCGTACTCCTACAATGAGCAGTTCTTC. Translated: CASSASGLAYSYNEQFF.

This clonotype was detected many times. J is TRBJ2-1 and V is TRBV14; D ambiguous. CDR3 length: 14 amino acids. The germline gives CDR1 SGHDN, CDR2 FVKESK. V dropped 3 bases and J dropped 2 bases, with 8 bases sitting between them. Here the CDR3 reads CASSHPAPYNEQFF. DNA of the CDR3: TGTGCCAGCAGCCATCCCGCCCCCTACAATGAGCAGTTCTTC. Full variable domain (remainder filled in from reference TRBV14 and TRBJ2-1): EAGVTQFPSHSVIEKGQTVTLRCDPISGHDNLYWYRRVMGKEIKFLLHFVKESKQDESGMPNNRFLAERTGGTYSTLKVQPAELEDSGVYFCASSHPAPYNEQFFGPGTRLTVL.

Comments on this clonotype: A much bigger clone sits one base away, suggesting this may be a read error. The V call is TRBV20-1, the J call TRBJ2-1; TRBD2 matches 7 bases. Looked up from germline, CDR1 is DFQATT and CDR2 is SNEGSKA (reference sequence). This CDR3 spans 14 amino acids. The CDR3 loop is CNARDASGYNEQFF. The CDR3, as DNA: TGCAATGCTAGAGATGCTAGCGGCTACAATGAGCAGTTCTTC.

For this clonotype: This may be a read error: a much more frequent sequence differs by one nucleotide. V is TRBV28 and J is TRBJ2-5; D not resolved. V lost 8 bases and J lost 11, with 27 bases in between. Germline V gene lookup returns CDR1 MDHEN and CDR2 SYDVKM. The CDR3 contains 15 residues. The CDR3 region is CASAIPGPNGNEQYF. Here the CDR3 DNA reads TGTGCCAGCGCGATACCGGGCCCTAATGGGAATGAGCAGTACTTC. Together with reference TRBV28 and TRBJ2-5, the CDR3 gives the full variable domain: DVKVTQSSRYLVKRTGEKVFLECVQDMDHENMFWYRQDPGLGLRLIYFSYDVKMKEKGDIPEGYSVSREKKERFSLILESASTNQTSMYLCASAIPGPNGNEQYFGPGTRLLVL.

This chain links TRBV5-1 with TRBJ2-3; 8 bases match TRBD1. The CDR3 runs 13 residues. J gave up 14 bases and V 4 bases, and 12 bases lay outside the gene matches. Per the germline V gene, CDR1 is SGHRS and CDR2 is YFSETQ. Here the CDR3 DNA reads TGCGCCAGCAGCCCCACGACAGGGGAAGTTGGGTATTTT. The encoded protein is CASSPTTGEVGYF.

The chain couples TRBV20-1 to TRBJ1-1; 7 bases are a match to TRBD1. The V gene's germline CDR1 is DFQATT and CDR2 SNEGSKA (reference sequence). The V gene end was trimmed by 2 bases and the J gene end by 2 bases; junction bases not matched to a gene: 11. There are 16 residues in the CDR3. The CDR3 protein is CSARSGGGGLNTEAFF. In nucleotides, the CDR3 is TGCAGTGCTAGATCGGGGGGAGGGGGCTTAAACACTGAAGCTTTCTTT.

This clonotype was seen many times. The V and J genes are TRBV20-1 and TRBJ1-2, with TRBD1 matching 8 bases. The V gene end was trimmed by 5 bases and the J gene end by 0 bases; junction bases not matched to a gene: 5. CDR1 is DFQATT and CDR2 is SNEGSKA in the germline V gene (reference sequence). The CDR3 sequence is 14 residues long. CDR3 sequence reads: CSALTGVANYGYTF. The CDR3 nucleotides read TGCAGTGCTCTGACAGGGGTGGCTAACTATGGCTACACCTTC.

This clonotype appeared a few times. This sequence joins TRBV9 and TRBJ2-2; TRBD1 agrees at 8 bases. J gave up 4 bases and V 2 bases, and 4 bases lay outside the gene matches. CDR1 and CDR2 from the germline V gene are SGDLS and YYNGEE. The CDR3 contains 15 residues. CDR3 DNA: TGTGCCAGCAGCGTCCGGACAGGGACCACCGGGGAGCTGTTTTTT. Translating gives CASSVRTGTTGELFF.

Ten or more counts support this clonotype. The chain has TRBV19 and TRBJ1-2, with D unresolved. Germline CDR1 is LNHDA and CDR2 is SQIVND (reference sequence). V lost 1 base, J lost 3 bases, and 18 bases lay in between. There are 17 residues in the CDR3. CDR3 sequence reads: CASSIVSGDPSDYGYTF. The CDR3 coding sequence is TGTGCCAGTAGTATAGTCTCGGGAGACCCCAGTGACTATGGCTACACCTTC.

There are a few counts of this clonotype. The chain has TRBV20-1 and TRBJ1-6; 8 bases map to TRBD1. The CDR3 contains 14 residues. Germline loops: CDR1 DFQATT, CDR2 SNEGSKA (reference sequence). V lost 2 bases to trimming and J lost 11 bases; unmatched junction nucleotides: 8. As DNA, the CDR3 is TGCAGTGCTAGACTAGGACAGGGAGCGACACCCCTCCACTTT. It codes for CSARLGQGATPLHF.